Listed below are T cell receptor beta chains from one sample, sequenced in a study of shared clonotypes between healthy human individuals. The repertoire was sequenced with immunoSEQ multiplex PCR; TCRdb's copy has only in-frame clones and lacks some. This sample has 550,000 to 700,000 clones, with approximately 73% found just once. Sequencing was carried out using memory CD4+ T cells sorted from blood. These receptors originate from a woman younger than 45 in good health. CDR3s include the opening cysteine and the closing phenylalanine or tryptophan. The D gene is left open where the match is weak. Clone sizes are given selectively: once, few, many, or a class where the clone is expanded.

abundance	v_gene	len	j_gene	d_gene	CDR3nt	CDR3aa
-	TRBV15	15	TRBJ2-7	-	TGTGCCACCAGCAGAGGAGGGGAGGGGGTCTACGAGCAGTACTTC	CATSRGGEGVYEQYF
few	TRBV10-2	14	TRBJ2-2	-	TGCGCCAGCAGCGCCACGAGTAGCACCGGGGAGCTGTTTTTT	CASSATSSTGELFF
-	TRBV27	13	TRBJ1-2	-	TGTGCCAGCAGTTTAGAAGGGAACTATGGCTACACCTTC	CASSLEGNYGYTF
-	TRBV7-2	13	TRBJ2-7	-	TGTGCCAGCAGCTTATTTGCGGGCGACGAGCAGTACTTC	CASSLFAGDEQYF
-	TRBV2	13	TRBJ2-3	-	TGTGCCAGCAGGGACAGTGATACAGATACGCAGTATTTT	CASRDSDTDTQYF
-	TRBV4-1	14	TRBJ1-4	-	TGCGCCAGCAGCCAGAGAGCTGGGGGTGAAAAACTGTTTTTT	CASSQRAGGEKLFF
-	TRBV14	15	TRBJ2-2	-	TGTGCCAGCAGCCCCGCCGGGACTAACACCGGGGAGCTGTTTTTT	CASSPAGTNTGELFF
once	TRBV10-3	12	TRBJ1-2	-	TGTGCCATCAGTGAGATCACGGGCGGCTACACCTTC	CAISEITGGYTF
-	TRBV2	14	TRBJ2-3	TRBD1	TGTGCCAGCAGCGGACAGGAAAGCACAGATACGCAGTATTTT	CASSGQESTDTQYF
-	TRBV18	14	TRBJ2-3	TRBD1	TGTGCCAGCTCACCAGGGCAGGGGGCCCATACGCAGTATTTT	CASSPGQGAHTQYF
few	TRBV25-1	14	TRBJ2-3	TRBD2	TGTGCCAGCAGTTTAGCGGGTCCCACAGATACGCAGTATTTT	CASSLAGPTDTQYF
-	TRBV2	15	TRBJ2-3	TRBD1	TGTGCCAGCAGGGACAGGGGGTTCCTCACAGATACGCAGTATTTT	CASRDRGFLTDTQYF
-	TRBV10-3	13	TRBJ1-1	-	TGTGCCGCCCGGACAGCACCGAACACTGAAGCTTTCTTT	CAARTAPNTEAFF
many	TRBV13	16	TRBJ2-7	TRBD2	TGTGCCAGCAGCTTATCCCCTAGCGGGAGGTCCTACGAGCAGTACTTC	CASSLSPSGRSYEQYF
-	TRBV27	14	TRBJ1-1	-	TGTGCCAGCAGTTCTACCCCAACGGGGACTGAAGCTTTCTTT	CASSSTPTGTEAFF
-	TRBV2	16	TRBJ2-7	TRBD1	TGTGCCAAACTGAGCCGATTTTTGGACAGGGCCTACGAGCAGTACTTC	CAKLSRFLDRAYEQYF
-	TRBV19	13	TRBJ2-5	TRBD2	TGTGCCAGCGGACTAGCGGGAGCAGAGACCCAGTACTTC	CASGLAGAETQYF
-	TRBV7-8	14	TRBJ2-5	TRBD1	TGTGCCAGCAGCACGGGACAGCTTGAAGAGACCCAGTACTTC	CASSTGQLEETQYF
-	TRBV2	15	TRBJ2-1	TRBD2	TGTGCCAGCAACCGACTAGCGGCTACCTACAATGAGCAGTTCTTC	CASNRLAATYNEQFF
-	TRBV7-2	17	TRBJ2-2	TRBD2	TGTGCCAGCAGCTTAAGTATAAGCGGGATGAACACCGGGGAGCTGTTTTTT	CASSLSISGMNTGELFF
-	TRBV2	15	TRBJ2-2	TRBD2	TGTGCCACCTCGCGCGGGACTAGCGGCACCGGGGAGCTGTTTTTT	CATSRGTSGTGELFF
once	TRBV6-5	14	TRBJ1-3	-	TGTGCCAGCAGTTACTCGGGAAAGAGGGGCACCATATATTTT	CASSYSGKRGTIYF
-	TRBV7-9	13	TRBJ2-5	-	TGTGCCAGCAGCTGGTCAACAGGGGAGACCCAGTACTTC	CASSWSTGETQYF
-	TRBV29-1	12	TRBJ1-2	TRBD1	TGCAGCGTAGGACAGGGAGAAGGTGGCTACACCTTC	CSVGQGEGGYTF
-	TRBV7-9	15	TRBJ1-4	TRBD1	TGTGCCAGCAGCCGACGCGGGACAGAGAATGAAAAACTGTTTTTT	CASSRRGTENEKLFF
-	TRBV15	14	TRBJ1-4	-	TGTGCCACCAGCTCGGGCCAGGCCGGGGAAAAACTGTTTTTT	CATSSGQAGEKLFF
once	TRBV5-1	15	TRBJ2-2	TRBD1	TGCGCCAGCAGCCGAGGACAGGGCTCCACCGGGGAGCTGTTTTTT	CASSRGQGSTGELFF
-	TRBV28	16	TRBJ2-3	TRBD1	TGTGCCAGCAGCCTAAGGACAGGCCGGGGCACAGATACGCAGTATTTT	CASSLRTGRGTDTQYF
-	TRBV5-1	16	TRBJ1-3	TRBD1	TGCGCCAGCAGCTCCCAAGAGGCAGGGGGTGGAAACACCATATATTTT	CASSSQEAGGGNTIYF
-	TRBV5-1	17	TRBJ2-7	-	TGCGCCAGCAGCTGGCCCATGGGGCGGAGGTTCGTCCACGAGCAGTACTTC	CASSWPMGRRFVHEQYF
-	TRBV25-1	15	TRBJ2-7	TRBD2	TGTGCCAGCAGTGGGGGGACTACAGATTCCTACGAGCAGTACTTC	CASSGGTTDSYEQYF
-	TRBV5-1	14	TRBJ2-7	-	TGCGCCAGCAGCTTTAGGCCGAACTCCTACGAGCAGTACTTC	CASSFRPNSYEQYF
-	TRBV6-5	14	TRBJ1-2	-	TGTGCCAGCAGTGAAACCCGGGATGGGTATGGCTACACCTTC	CASSETRDGYGYTF
-	TRBV4-1	14	TRBJ2-3	TRBD1	TGCGCCAGCAGAATGACAGGGAGCACAGATACGCAGTATTTT	CASRMTGSTDTQYF
once	TRBV14	14	TRBJ1-1	-	TGTGCCAGCAGCACGCAGGGAGTGAACACTGAAGCTTTCTTT	CASSTQGVNTEAFF
-	TRBV11-3	15	TRBJ2-3	-	TGTGCCAGCAGCTTAGGTGAAGGGACCACAGATACGCAGTATTTT	CASSLGEGTTDTQYF
few	TRBV27	13	TRBJ2-1	-	TGTGCCAGCAGTCCCCTGGACAGAACAGAGCAGTTCTTC	CASSPLDRTEQFF
-	TRBV29-1	11	TRBJ1-4	-	TGCAGCGTTGAAGAGGAAGAAAAACTGTTTTTT	CSVEEEEKLFF
-	TRBV6-1	19	TRBJ2-5	-	TGTGCCAGCAGTGAACTGTTTAGTGGGAGCCGGTCCCCGAGGGAGACCCAGTACTTC	CASSELFSGSRSPRETQYF
-	TRBV19	13	TRBJ2-7	-	TGTGCCAGTAGTATTACGGGTTCCTACGAGCAGTACTTC	CASSITGSYEQYF
-	TRBV9	16	TRBJ2-5	TRBD2	TGTGCCAGCAGCGTGCAACCGGGACTAGGGCAAGAGACCCAGTACTTC	CASSVQPGLGQETQYF
-	TRBV25-1	14	TRBJ2-5	TRBD2	TGTGCCAGCAGTGGAGCGGGGTACCAAGAGACCCAGTACTTC	CASSGAGYQETQYF
-	TRBV2	13	TRBJ1-1	-	TGTGCCAGCAGTGGTAAGATGAACACTGAAGCTTTCTTT	CASSGKMNTEAFF
-	TRBV18	14	TRBJ1-1	-	TGTGCCAGCTCCCAGTCGGGGGCGAACACTGAAGCTTTCTTT	CASSQSGANTEAFF
-	TRBV29-1	15	TRBJ1-1	-	TGCAGCGTTGAACACAGGGTCCGGCTGAACACTGAAGCTTTCTTT	CSVEHRVRLNTEAFF
-	TRBV28	13	TRBJ1-5	-	TGTGCCAGCAGCCCTGATAGCAATCAGCCCCAGCATTTT	CASSPDSNQPQHF
-	TRBV6-6	16	TRBJ1-5	-	TGTGCCAGCAGTTTACCCAGGGGCCAGGGCGATCAGCCCCAGCATTTT	CASSLPRGQGDQPQHF